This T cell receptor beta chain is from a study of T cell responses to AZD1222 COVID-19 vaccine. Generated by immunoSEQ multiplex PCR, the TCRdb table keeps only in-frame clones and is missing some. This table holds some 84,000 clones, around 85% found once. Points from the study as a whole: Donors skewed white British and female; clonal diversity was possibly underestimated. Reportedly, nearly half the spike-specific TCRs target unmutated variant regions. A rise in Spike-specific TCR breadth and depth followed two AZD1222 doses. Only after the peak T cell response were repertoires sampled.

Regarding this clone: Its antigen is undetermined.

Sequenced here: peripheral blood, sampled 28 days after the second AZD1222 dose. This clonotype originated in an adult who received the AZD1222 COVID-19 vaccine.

The CDR3: CASSVGQDDHGELFF. The CDR3 nucleotides read TGTGCCAGCAGCGTGGGACAGGACGACCACGGGGAGCTGTTTTTT. This chain connects TRBV9 to TRBJ2-2, with 8 positions matching TRBD1. Germline V gives CDR1 SGDLS, CDR2 YYNGEE. This CDR3 has 15 residues. The J segment lost 7 bases and the V segment lost 2 bases, leaving 7 bases of the junction unmatched.